A selection of T cell receptor beta chains follows, all from one sample in a study of T cells in pancreatic ductal adenocarcinoma. TCRdb's copy holds only in-frame clones and misses some; the assay was immunoSEQ multiplex PCR. The sample includes 30,000 or so clones, just over 90% seen only once; the top ten take roughly 2.2%. The sample taken for sequencing was PBMCs. The receptors were sampled from a human donor with pancreatic ductal adenocarcinoma. Both conserved end residues are part of each CDR3. D genes are given only for firm matches. Some rows have no size entry. The others give once, few or many, or a class for an expanded clone.

NA	once	TRBV5-5	TRBJ2-3	CASSQGHVTDTQYF	TGCGCCAGCAGCCAAGGACATGTCACAGATACGCAGTATTTT
NA	NA	TRBV2	TRBJ1-5	CASLLTLYSNQPQHF	TGTGCCAGCCTACTGACACTTTATAGCAATCAGCCCCAGCATTTT
NA	NA	TRBV27	TRBJ2-7	CASSLYGVKVYEQYF	TGTGCCAGCAGTTTATACGGGGTGAAGGTGTACGAGCAGTACTTC
NA	NA	TRBV5-8	TRBJ2-5	CASSLGLGMREETQYF	TGTGCCAGCAGCTTGGGACTCGGGATGAGGGAAGAGACCCAGTACTTC
TRBD1	NA	TRBV29-1	TRBJ1-5	CSVGGAGGQPQHF	TGCAGCGTGGGGGGGGCAGGGGGACAGCCCCAGCATTTT
TRBD2	NA	TRBV7-6	TRBJ2-1	CASSTGTSGSNEQFF	TGTGCCAGCAGTACCGGGACTAGCGGGAGTAATGAGCAGTTCTTC
TRBD1	few	TRBV28	TRBJ1-5	CASSGTGEEFSNQPQHF	TGTGCCAGCAGCGGGACAGGGGAGGAATTTAGCAATCAGCCCCAGCATTTT
TRBD1	NA	TRBV28	TRBJ1-3	CASSLRQGAGGNTIYF	TGTGCCAGCAGTCTTCGACAGGGGGCGGGGGGAAACACCATATATTTT
TRBD1	NA	TRBV11-2	TRBJ2-7	CASSLVGTGKYEQYF	TGTGCCAGCAGCTTAGTAGGGACAGGGAAATACGAGCAGTACTTC
TRBD2	NA	TRBV12-5	TRBJ2-3	CASGTSGNTDTQYF	TGTGCTAGTGGAACTAGCGGGAACACAGATACGCAGTATTTT
NA	NA	TRBV5-5	TRBJ1-5	CASSARASNQPQHF	TGTGCCAGCAGCGCGAGGGCCTCCAATCAGCCCCAGCATTTT
TRBD2	once	TRBV4-3	TRBJ2-2	CASSQEGVAGGPLDTGELFF	TGCGCCAGCAGCCAAGAAGGAGTGGCGGGAGGGCCGTTGGACACCGGGGAGCTGTTTTTT
NA	NA	TRBV2	TRBJ2-7	CASSEFGGSFSYEQYF	TGTGCCAGCAGTGAATTCGGGGGAAGTTTCTCCTACGAGCAGTACTTC
NA	once	TRBV5-1	TRBJ2-1	CASRVLGNEQFF	TGCGCCAGCAGGGTTCTGGGTAATGAGCAGTTCTTC
TRBD2	NA	TRBV6-5	TRBJ2-2	CASSYTSLAGVGELFF	TGTGCCAGCAGTTACACCAGCCTAGCGGGAGTGGGGGAGCTGTTTTTT
NA	NA	TRBV6-1	TRBJ1-5	CASRPSADSNQPQHF	TGTGCCAGCAGACCCTCAGCGGATAGCAATCAGCCCCAGCATTTT
NA	NA	TRBV2	TRBJ2-1	CASTTYNEQFF	TGTGCCAGCACCACGTACAATGAGCAGTTCTTC
TRBD2	once	TRBV28	TRBJ2-7	CASSLGGEESDEQYF	TGTGCCAGCAGTTTGGGGGGGGAGGAGAGCGACGAGCAGTACTTC
NA	NA	TRBV7-8	TRBJ1-1	CASSSYTRNTEAFF	TGTGCCAGCAGCTCGTACACGAGGAACACTGAAGCTTTCTTT
NA	NA	TRBV6-5	TRBJ2-7	CASRPPGTVPYEQYF	TGTGCCAGCAGACCCCCCGGGACGGTACCCTACGAGCAGTACTTC
NA	NA	TRBV9	TRBJ1-3	CASSQKGEGNTIYF	TGTGCCAGCAGCCAGAAGGGGGAAGGGAACACCATATATTTT
NA	NA	TRBV5-1	TRBJ2-3	CASSLAVSTDTQYF	TGCGCCAGCAGCTTGGCGGTCAGCACAGATACGCAGTATTTT
NA	NA	TRBV2	TRBJ2-1	CASSLANEQFF	TGTGCCAGCAGTCTAGCGAATGAGCAGTTCTTC
NA	NA	TRBV5-6	TRBJ2-2	CASSLTGGPSPGELFF	TGTGCCAGCAGCTTGACAGGAGGACCTTCCCCGGGGGAGCTGTTTTTT
TRBD1	NA	TRBV4-1	TRBJ2-3	CASSLGTGVRTDTQYF	TGCGCCAGCAGCCTTGGGACAGGGGTAAGAACAGATACGCAGTATTTT
NA	NA	TRBV7-3	TRBJ2-1	CASSRDSMNEQFF	TGTGCCAGCAGTAGAGACAGTATGAATGAGCAGTTCTTC
NA	NA	TRBV6-1	TRBJ2-4	CASKGTWGVDIQYF	TGTGCCAGCAAAGGTACTTGGGGAGTAGACATTCAGTACTTC
NA	NA	TRBV6-5	TRBJ2-6	CASSYEAVGGANVLTF	TGTGCCAGCAGTTACGAGGCCGTGGGAGGGGCCAACGTCCTGACTTTC
NA	NA	TRBV27	TRBJ2-3	CASSNRDGGTDTQYF	TGTGCCAGCAGTAACCGGGACGGAGGCACAGATACGCAGTATTTT
NA	NA	TRBV6-6	TRBJ1-2	CASSYSSGSNYGYTF	TGTGCCAGCAGTTACTCGTCAGGGTCGAACTATGGCTACACCTTC
NA	NA	TRBV29-1	TRBJ1-2	CSVKYWRSGYTF	TGCAGCGTTAAGTACTGGAGATCTGGCTACACCTTC
NA	NA	TRBV19	TRBJ2-7	CASSQGLVGEQYF	TGTGCCAGTTCTCAGGGCTTAGTCGGCGAGCAGTACTTC
NA	NA	TRBV5-8	TRBJ2-7	CASSLGQGMTYEQYF	TGTGCCAGCAGCTTGGGGCAGGGGATGACCTACGAGCAGTACTTC
TRBD1	NA	TRBV5-1	TRBJ1-2	CASRSGQGDYGYTF	TGCGCCAGCAGATCGGGACAGGGGGACTATGGCTACACCTTC
TRBD1	once	TRBV7-9	TRBJ2-2	CASSLGGQGSTGELFF	TGTGCCAGCAGCTTAGGGGGACAGGGTTCCACCGGGGAGCTGTTTTTT
TRBD2	NA	TRBV7-2	TRBJ2-1	CASSLFASGNEQFF	TGTGCCAGCAGCTTATTTGCTAGCGGCAATGAGCAGTTCTTC
TRBD2	NA	TRBV6-4	TRBJ2-1	CASSDRRGDYNEQFF	TGTGCCAGCAGTGATCGCCGGGGGGACTACAATGAGCAGTTCTTC
NA	NA	TRBV28	TRBJ1-5	CASSFFRSNQPQHF	TGTGCCAGCAGTTTTTTCAGGAGCAATCAGCCCCAGCATTTT
NA	NA	TRBV13	TRBJ2-7	CASSLGRVYEQYF	TGTGCCAGCAGCTTAGGGCGGGTCTACGAGCAGTACTTC
TRBD2	NA	TRBV10-3	TRBJ2-1	CAISESSGTSGRNEQFF	TGTGCCATCAGTGAGTCCTCCGGGACTAGCGGGAGAAATGAGCAGTTCTTC
NA	NA	TRBV18	TRBJ1-4	CASSPAWDPEKLFF	TGTGCCAGCTCACCAGCATGGGACCCAGAAAAACTGTTTTTT
NA	few	TRBV10-3	TRBJ2-3	CAISHSTDTQYF	TGTGCCATCAGTCACAGCACAGATACGCAGTATTTT
TRBD1	NA	TRBV6-6	TRBJ1-2	CASSYSKGAGTF	TGTGCCAGCAGTTACTCGAAGGGGGCCGGCACCTTC
NA	NA	TRBV11-1	TRBJ2-2	CASSNRDKNTGELFF	TGTGCCAGCAGCAACCGGGACAAGAACACCGGGGAGCTGTTTTTT